This TCR beta chain was profiled in a study of long-term antiretroviral therapy in people with HIV. V was trimmed by 2 bases and J by 4 bases, leaving 9 bases between them. This CDR3 spans 13 amino acids. In germline, CDR1 is GTSNPN, CDR2 SVGIG (reference sequence). Version v3.0 of the immunoSEQ assay ran at survey level. Assay: immunoSEQ multiplex PCR; the TCRdb copy retains only in-frame clones and omits some. The sample consists of tens of thousands of clones, 86% of them appearing once. This rearrangement joins TRBV30 to TRBJ1-3; no reliable D call. The input for sequencing was unsorted PBMCs, taken 0.1 years before starting antiretroviral therapy. The sequence was collected from a woman aged 45 to 65 with HIV. As DNA, the CDR3 is TGTGCCTGGAGTCTAGGTTTCGGAAACACCATATATTTT. This codes for CAWSLGFGNTIYF.